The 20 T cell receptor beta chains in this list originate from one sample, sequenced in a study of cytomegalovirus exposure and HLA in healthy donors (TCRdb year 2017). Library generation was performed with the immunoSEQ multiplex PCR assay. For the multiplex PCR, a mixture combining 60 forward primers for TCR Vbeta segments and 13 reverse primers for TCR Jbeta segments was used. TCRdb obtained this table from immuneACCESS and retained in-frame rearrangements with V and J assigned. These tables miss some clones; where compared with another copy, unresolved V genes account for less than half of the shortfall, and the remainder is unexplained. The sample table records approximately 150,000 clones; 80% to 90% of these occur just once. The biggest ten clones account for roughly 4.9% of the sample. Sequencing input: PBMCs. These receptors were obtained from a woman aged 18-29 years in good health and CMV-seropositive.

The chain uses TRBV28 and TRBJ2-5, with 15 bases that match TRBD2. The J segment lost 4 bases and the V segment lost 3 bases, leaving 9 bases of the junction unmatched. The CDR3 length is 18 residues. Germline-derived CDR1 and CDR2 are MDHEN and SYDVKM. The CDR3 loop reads CASSFRTSGGAVAETQYF. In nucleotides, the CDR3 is TGTGCCAGCAGTTTCCGGACTAGCGGGGGGGCGGTCGCAGAGACCCAGTACTTC.

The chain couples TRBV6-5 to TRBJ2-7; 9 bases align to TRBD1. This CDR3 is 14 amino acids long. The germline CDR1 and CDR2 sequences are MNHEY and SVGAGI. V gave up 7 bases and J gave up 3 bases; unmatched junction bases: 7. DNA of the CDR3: TGTGCCAGCACTGACAGGGGGAGAATCTACGAGCAGTACTTC. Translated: CASTDRGRIYEQYF.

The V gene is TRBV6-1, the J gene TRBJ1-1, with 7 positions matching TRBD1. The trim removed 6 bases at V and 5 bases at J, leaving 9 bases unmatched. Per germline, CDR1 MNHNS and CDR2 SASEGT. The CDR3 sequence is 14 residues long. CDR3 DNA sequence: TGTGCCAGCAGCCCGAACAGGGGTGGAACTGAAGCTTTCTTT. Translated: CASSPNRGGTEAFF.

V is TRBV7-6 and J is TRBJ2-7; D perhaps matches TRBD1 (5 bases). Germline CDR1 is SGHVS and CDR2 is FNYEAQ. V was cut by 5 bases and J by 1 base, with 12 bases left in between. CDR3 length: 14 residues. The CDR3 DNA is TGTGCCAGCAGCCGTTACCAGGGATCCTACGAGCAGTACTTC. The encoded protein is CASSRYQGSYEQYF.

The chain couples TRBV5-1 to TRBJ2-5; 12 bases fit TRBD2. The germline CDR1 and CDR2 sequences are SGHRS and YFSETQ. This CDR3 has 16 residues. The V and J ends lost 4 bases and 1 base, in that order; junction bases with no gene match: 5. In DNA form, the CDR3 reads TGCGCCAGCAGCCTAGCGGGGGGGTTTGCCCAAGAGACCCAGTACTTC. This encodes CASSLAGGFAQETQYF.

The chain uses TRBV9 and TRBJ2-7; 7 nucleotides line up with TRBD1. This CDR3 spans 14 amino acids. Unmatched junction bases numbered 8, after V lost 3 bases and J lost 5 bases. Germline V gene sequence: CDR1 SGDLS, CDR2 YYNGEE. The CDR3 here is CASSAHPRGNEQYF. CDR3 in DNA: TGTGCCAGCAGCGCCCACCCCAGGGGGAACGAGCAGTACTTC.

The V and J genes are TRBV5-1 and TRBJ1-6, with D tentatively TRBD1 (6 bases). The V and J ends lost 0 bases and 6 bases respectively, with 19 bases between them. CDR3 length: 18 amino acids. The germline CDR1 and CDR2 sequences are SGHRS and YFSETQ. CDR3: CASSLEGVAQVGNSPLHF. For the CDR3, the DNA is TGCGCCAGCAGCTTGGAGGGGGTGGCCCAAGTCGGTAATTCACCCCTCCACTTT. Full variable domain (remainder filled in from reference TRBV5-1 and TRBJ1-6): KAGVTQTPRYLIKTRGQQVTLSCSPISGHRSVSWYQQTPGQGLQFLFEYFSETQRNKGNFPGRFSGRQFSNSRSEMNVSTLELGDSALYLCASSLEGVAQVGNSPLHFGNGTRLTVT.

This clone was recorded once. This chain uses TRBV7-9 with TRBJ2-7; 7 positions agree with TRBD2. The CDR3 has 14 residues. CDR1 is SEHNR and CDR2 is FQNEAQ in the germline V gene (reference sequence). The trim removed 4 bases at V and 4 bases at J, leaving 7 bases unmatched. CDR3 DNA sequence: TGTGCCAGCAGCTCGATCGTGGGACTATACGAGCAGTACTTC. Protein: CASSSIVGLYEQYF. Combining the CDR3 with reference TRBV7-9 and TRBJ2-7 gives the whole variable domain DTGVSQNPRHKITKRGQNVTFRCDPISEHNRLYWYRQTLGQGPEFLTYFQNEAQLEKSRLLSDRFSAERPKGSFSTLEIQRTEQGDSAMYLCASSSIVGLYEQYFGPGTRLTVT.

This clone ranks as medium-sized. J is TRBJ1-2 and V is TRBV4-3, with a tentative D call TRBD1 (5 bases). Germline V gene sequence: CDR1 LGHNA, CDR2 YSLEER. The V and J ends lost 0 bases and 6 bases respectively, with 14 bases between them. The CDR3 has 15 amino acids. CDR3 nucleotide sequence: TGCGCCAGCAGCCAAGATTGGCAGGACATAAATGGCTACACCTTC. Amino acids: CASSQDWQDINGYTF.

CDR3 sequence (DNA): TGTGCCAGCAGCTTCGCAGGGGGCCTCGACGAGCAGTACTTC. It translates to CASSFAGGLDEQYF. This chain joins TRBV7-3 and TRBJ2-7, with TRBD1 identical over 8 bases. The germline V gene has CDR1 SGHTA and CDR2 FQGTGA. The CDR3 totals 14 residues. V dropped 3 bases and J dropped 5; count of bases not matched to a gene: 6.

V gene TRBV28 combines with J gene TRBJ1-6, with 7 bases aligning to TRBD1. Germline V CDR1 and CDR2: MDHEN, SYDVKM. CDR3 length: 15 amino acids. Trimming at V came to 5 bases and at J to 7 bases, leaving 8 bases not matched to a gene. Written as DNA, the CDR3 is TGTGCCAGCAGTCCACGACAGGGTTTCAATTCACCCCTCCACTTT. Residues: CASSPRQGFNSPLHF.

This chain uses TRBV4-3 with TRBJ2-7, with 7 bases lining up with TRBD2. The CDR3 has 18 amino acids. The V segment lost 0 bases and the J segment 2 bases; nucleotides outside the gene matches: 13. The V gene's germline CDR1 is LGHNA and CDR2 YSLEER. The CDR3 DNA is TGCGCCAGCAGCCAAGATTGGGGGGTTGGGGGGGTAACCTACGAGCAGTACTTC. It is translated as CASSQDWGVGGVTYEQYF.

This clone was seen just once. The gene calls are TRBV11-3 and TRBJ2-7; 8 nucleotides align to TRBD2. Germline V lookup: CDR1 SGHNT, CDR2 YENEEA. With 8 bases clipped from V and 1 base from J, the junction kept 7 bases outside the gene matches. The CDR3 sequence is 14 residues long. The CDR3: CASSLSGESYEQYF. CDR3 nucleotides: TGTGCCAGCTCCCTTAGCGGGGAATCCTACGAGCAGTACTTC.

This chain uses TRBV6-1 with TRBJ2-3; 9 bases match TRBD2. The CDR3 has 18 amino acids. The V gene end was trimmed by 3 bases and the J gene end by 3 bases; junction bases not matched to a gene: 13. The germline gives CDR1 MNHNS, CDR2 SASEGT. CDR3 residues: CASSDGGGARWETDTQYF. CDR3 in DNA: TGTGCCAGCAGTGATGGCGGGGGGGCCCGTTGGGAAACAGATACGCAGTATTTT.

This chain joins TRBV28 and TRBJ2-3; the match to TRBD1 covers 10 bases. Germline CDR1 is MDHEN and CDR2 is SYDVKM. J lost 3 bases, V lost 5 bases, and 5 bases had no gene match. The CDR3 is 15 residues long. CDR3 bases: TGTGCCAGCAGTCCTTCGGGACAGGGGACAGATACGCAGTATTTT. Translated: CASSPSGQGTDTQYF.

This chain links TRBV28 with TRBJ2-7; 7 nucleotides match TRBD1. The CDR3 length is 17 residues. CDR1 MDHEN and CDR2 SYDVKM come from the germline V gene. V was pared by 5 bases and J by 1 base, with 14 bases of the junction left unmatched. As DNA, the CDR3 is TGTGCCAGCAGTGCAAACCGAATCGGGACAGTTTCCTACGAGCAGTACTTC. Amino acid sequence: CASSANRIGTVSYEQYF.

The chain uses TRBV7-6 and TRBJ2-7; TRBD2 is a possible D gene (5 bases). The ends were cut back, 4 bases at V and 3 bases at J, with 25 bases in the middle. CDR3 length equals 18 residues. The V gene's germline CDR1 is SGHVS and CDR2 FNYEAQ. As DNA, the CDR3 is TGTGCCAGCAGCTCCCGTGGGTCCCGGGCGAGAGGGTACTACGAGCAGTACTTC. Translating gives CASSSRGSRARGYYEQYF.

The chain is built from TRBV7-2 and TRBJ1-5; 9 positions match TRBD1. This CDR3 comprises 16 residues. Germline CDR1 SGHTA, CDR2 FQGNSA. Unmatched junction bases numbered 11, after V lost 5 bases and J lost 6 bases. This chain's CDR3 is CASSPIYRGRGQPQHF. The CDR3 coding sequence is TGTGCCAGCAGCCCAATCTACAGGGGGCGGGGTCAGCCCCAGCATTTT.

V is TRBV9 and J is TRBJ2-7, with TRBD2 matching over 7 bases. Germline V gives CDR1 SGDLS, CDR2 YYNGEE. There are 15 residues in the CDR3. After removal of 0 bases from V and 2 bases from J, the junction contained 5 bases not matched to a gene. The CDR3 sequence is CASSVEAGRAYEQYF. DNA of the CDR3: TGTGCCAGCAGCGTAGAGGCGGGGAGGGCCTACGAGCAGTACTTC.

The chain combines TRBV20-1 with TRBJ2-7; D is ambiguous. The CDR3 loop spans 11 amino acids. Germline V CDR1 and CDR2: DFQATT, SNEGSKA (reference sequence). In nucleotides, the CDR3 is TGCAGCACTATATCCGGAGACGAGCAGTACTTC. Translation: CSTISGDEQYF.